This section outlines one TCR beta chain sequence together with its context. The entry originates in a study of blood T cell repertoires in COVID-19. Germline loops: CDR1 SQVTM, CDR2 ANQGSEA. CDR3 size: 12 residues. V lost 5 bases and J 1 base, leaving 7 bases between the germline ends. Using immunoSEQ multiplex PCR, the repertoire was profiled, and TCRdb retains in-frame clones only, with some absent. The sample records some 250,000 clones, 82% being singletons. This clonotype was obtained from a woman aged 18-30 years with acute or convalescent COVID-19. The source material was peripheral blood. The chain is built from TRBV29-1 and TRBJ2-3; a weak D match, TRBD1 (6 bases). Here the CDR3 reads CSVYRGTDTQYF. CDR3 DNA sequence: TGCAGCGTTTACAGGGGCACAGATACGCAGTATTTT.